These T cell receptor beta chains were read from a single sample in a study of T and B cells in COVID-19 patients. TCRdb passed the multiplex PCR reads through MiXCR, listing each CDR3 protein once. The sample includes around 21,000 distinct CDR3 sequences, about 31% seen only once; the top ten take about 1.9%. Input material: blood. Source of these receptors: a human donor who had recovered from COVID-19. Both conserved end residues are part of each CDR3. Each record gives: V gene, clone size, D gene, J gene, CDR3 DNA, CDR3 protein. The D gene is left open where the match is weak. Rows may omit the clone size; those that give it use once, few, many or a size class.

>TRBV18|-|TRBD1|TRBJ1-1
TGTGCCAGCTCAACCTCCGGGACAGCGAGTCTCAAAGCTTTCTTT
CASSTSGTASLKAFF
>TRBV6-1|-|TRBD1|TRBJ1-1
TGTGCCAGCAGTGAATGGCAGGGGGCGGCCACTGAAGCTTTCTTT
CASSEWQGAATEAFF
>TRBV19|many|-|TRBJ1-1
TGTGCCAGTAACACACCTCAGGGTACTGAAGCTTTCTTT
CASNTPQGTEAFF
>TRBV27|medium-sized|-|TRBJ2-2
TGTGCCAGCAGTGGACGGCCGCGGGACACCGGGGAGCTGTTTTTT
CASSGRPRDTGELFF
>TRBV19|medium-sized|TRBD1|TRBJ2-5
TGTGCCAGTAGTACCAACGCAGGGACAGGGGCACGGGAGACCCAGTACTTC
CASSTNAGTGARETQYF
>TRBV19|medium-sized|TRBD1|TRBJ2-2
TGTGCCAGTAGATCCCACGACAGGGTAGGGACCGGGGAGCTGTTTTTT
CASRSHDRVGTGELFF
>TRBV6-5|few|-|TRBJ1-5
TGTGCCAGCAGCCCGACGCGGGGTAGCAATCAGCCCCAGCATTTT
CASSPTRGSNQPQHF
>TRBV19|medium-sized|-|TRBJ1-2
TGTGCCAGTAGTGCCGAACAGACAGCTAACTATGGCTACACCTTC
CASSAEQTANYGYTF
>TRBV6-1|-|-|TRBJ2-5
TGTGCCAGCAGCTTTTACAGTCGGGAGACCCAGTACTTC
CASSFYSRETQYF
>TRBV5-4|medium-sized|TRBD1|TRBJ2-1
TGTGCCAGCAGCTTGGTGACAGGGGACAATGAGCAGTTCTTC
CASSLVTGDNEQFF
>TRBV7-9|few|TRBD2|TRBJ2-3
TGTGCCAGCAGTCAGGGAGGGAGTGAGGATACGCAGTATTTT
CASSQGGSEDTQYF
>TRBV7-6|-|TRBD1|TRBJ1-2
TGTGCCAGCAGCTTATCCGGGACAGGGGTGGGTGGCTACACCTTC
CASSLSGTGVGGYTF
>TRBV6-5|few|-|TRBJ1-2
TGTGCCAGCAGGAGTCCACAGGGACTTGGGCGCTACACCTTC
CASRSPQGLGRYTF
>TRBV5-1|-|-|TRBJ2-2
TGCGCCAGCAGCCTTGGACAGATGGGCGGGGAGCTGTTTTTT
CASSLGQMGGELFF
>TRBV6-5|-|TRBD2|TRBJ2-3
TGTGCCAGCAGTGAACTAGCGGGCGCTAGCACAGATACGCAGTATTTT
CASSELAGASTDTQYF
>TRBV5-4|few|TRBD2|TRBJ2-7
TGTGCCAGCAGCTACCTAGCGGGGGGCTCCTACGAGCAGTACTTC
CASSYLAGGSYEQYF
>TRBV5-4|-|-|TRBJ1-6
TGTGCCAGCAGTATGGGGGGGTTTGATTCACCCCTCCACTTT
CASSMGGFDSPLHF
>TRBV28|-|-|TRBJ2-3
TGTGCCAGCAGTGACAGGTTTACGCAGTATTTT
CASSDRFTQYF
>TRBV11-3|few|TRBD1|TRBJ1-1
TGTGCCAGCAGCTTAATGAGGAGGGACAGGGAGTCGGTCTTT
CASSLMRRDRESVF
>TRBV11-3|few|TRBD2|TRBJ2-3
TGTGCCAGCAGCCCGGGACTATCCACAGATACGCAGTATTTT
CASSPGLSTDTQYF
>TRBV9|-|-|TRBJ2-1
TGTGCCAGCAGCCGTAGCTCCTACAATGAGCAGTTCTTC
CASSRSSYNEQFF
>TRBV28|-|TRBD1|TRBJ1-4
TGTGCCAGCAGTGACAGGGGGCGAGATGAAAAACTGTTTTTT
CASSDRGRDEKLFF
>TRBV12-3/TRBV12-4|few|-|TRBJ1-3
TGTGCCTCCTGTGGGATATCTGGAAACACCATATATTTT
CASCGISGNTIYF
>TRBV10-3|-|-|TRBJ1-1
TGTGCCATCACCGACACCGTGGACACTGAAGCTTTCTTT
CAITDTVDTEAFF
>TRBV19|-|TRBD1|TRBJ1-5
TGTGCCAGTAGTTCTCAGGGGGGGAGTCAGCCCCAGCATTTT
CASSSQGGSQPQHF
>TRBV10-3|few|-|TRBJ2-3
TGTGCCATCAATGCAGGGCTGGGCACAGATACGCAGTATTTT
CAINAGLGTDTQYF
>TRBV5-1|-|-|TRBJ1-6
TGCGCCAGCAGCTTGGACCCACCGAGGTCACCCCTCCACTTT
CASSLDPPRSPLHF
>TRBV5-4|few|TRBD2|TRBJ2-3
TGTGCCAGCAGCTTGGGGCTCGAAGCGGGGGGGCCAGGGATTTTGGATACGCAGTATTTT
CASSLGLEAGGPGILDTQYF
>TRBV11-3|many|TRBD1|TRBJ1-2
TGTGCCAGCAGCCTAAAGGACAGGGATGGCTACACCTTC
CASSLKDRDGYTF
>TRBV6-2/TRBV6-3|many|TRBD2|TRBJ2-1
TGTGCCAGCAGTTACTCTACTAGCGGGGGGATCTACAATGAGCAGTTCTTC
CASSYSTSGGIYNEQFF